This T cell receptor beta chain was identified in a study of control samples from healthy donors and cancer patients. With 2 bases removed from V and 1 base from J, the gap between germline ends came to 8 bases. The CDR3 length is 14 residues. CDR1 is KGHSH and CDR2 is LQKENI in the germline V gene. The table came from immunoSEQ multiplex PCR; TCRdb's copy has only in-frame clones and leaves some out. This sample carries tens of thousands of clones, 92% of them seen once, and the ten largest clones take 1.7%. The chain links TRBV18 to TRBJ1-1; D unresolved. The source is a man between 40 and 49 years old with colorectal cancer. The material sequenced was PBMCs. This CDR3 reads CASSPIPRNTEAFF. DNA for the CDR3: TGTGCCAGCTCACCAATTCCCAGGAACACTGAAGCTTTCTTT.